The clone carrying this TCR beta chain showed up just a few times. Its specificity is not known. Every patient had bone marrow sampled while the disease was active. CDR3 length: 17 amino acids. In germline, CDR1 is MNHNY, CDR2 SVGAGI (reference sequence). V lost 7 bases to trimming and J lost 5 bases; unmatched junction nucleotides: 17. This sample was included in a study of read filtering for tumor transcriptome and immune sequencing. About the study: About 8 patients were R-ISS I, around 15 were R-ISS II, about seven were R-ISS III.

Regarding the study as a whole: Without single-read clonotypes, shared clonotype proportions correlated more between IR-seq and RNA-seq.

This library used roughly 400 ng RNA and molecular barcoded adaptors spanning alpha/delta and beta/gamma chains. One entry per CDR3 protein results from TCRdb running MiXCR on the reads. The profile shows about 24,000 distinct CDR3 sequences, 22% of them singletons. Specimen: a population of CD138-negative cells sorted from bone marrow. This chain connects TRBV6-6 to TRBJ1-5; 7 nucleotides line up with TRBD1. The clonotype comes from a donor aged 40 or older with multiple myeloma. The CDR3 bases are TGTGCCAGCATCCAAACGAGGGGGCAGGGGGGCCATCAGCCCCAGCATTTT. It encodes CASIQTRGQGGHQPQHF.